The present T cell receptor (beta chain) was sequenced within a study of vaccination effects on CD4 cells after COVID-19. Study-wide context: Post-vaccine sampling occurred a median 72 days after the second dose.

Profiled with immunoSEQ multiplex PCR; TCRdb holds only in-frame clones, not every one. The sample records fewer than 35,000 clones, almost 75% being singletons. The ends were cut back, 2 bases at V and 7 bases at J, with 18 bases in the middle. Germline CDR1 and CDR2: MNHNS and SASEGT. The CDR3 extends over 15 amino acids. This clone was picked up a small number of times. Its antigen is undetermined. Antigen-specific CD4+ T cell clonotypes were called by their expansion after viral peptide-pool culture in ViraFEST. Researchers isolated CD4+ T cells once approximately ten days of culture had elapsed. Everyone in the study got two shots of either the BNT162b2 or mRNA-1273 vaccine. Study observations and caveats: Relatively few convalescent patients took part in the study, which had no early post-infection timepoints. The study found marked clonal contraction of infection- and vaccine-induced clones late after vaccination.

This sequence joins TRBV6-1 and TRBJ2-7; perhaps TRBD2 as D (7 bases). The sequencing used CD4+ T cells from PBMCs cultured with HCoV-229E spike peptides, collected after COVID-19 vaccination. This TCR came from a human donor who received a COVID-19 vaccine. As DNA, the CDR3 is TGTGCCAGCAGTGAACGGGGGGCCACCATCTTTGAGCAGTACTTC. Amino acid sequence: CASSERGATIFEQYF.